This TCR beta chain is drawn from a study of spatial heterogeneity in lung cancer. About the research overall: Detection consistently captured more beta-chain sequences than alpha-chain sequences.

This clonotype was counted many times. In the library, each TCR cDNA molecule bore its own unique molecular identifier. MiXCR was run by TCRdb on the 5' RACE reads, yielding one entry per CDR3 protein. Among 11,000 to 15,000 distinct CDR3 sequences, over 9.5% were seen once, and the ten largest hold around 29%. The time point: sample taken at primary tumor resection. Unsorted whole RNA from tumor, nontumor lung or frozen PBMC underwent sequencing. The donor group consisted of over 60 patients who had untreated, early-stage non-small cell lung cancer. V gave up 2 bases and J gave up 5 bases; unmatched junction bases: 8. Germline CDR1 is MDHEN and CDR2 is SYDVKM. The CDR3 extends over 15 amino acids.

The rearrangement joins TRBV28 to TRBJ2-5; 7 bases line up with TRBD1. The TCR comes from a male donor with early-stage non-small cell lung cancer. The material was PBMCs, obtained at surgery. CDR3 nucleotides: TGTGCCAGCAGTTTAGGGACAGAACAGAGGGAGACCCAGTACTTC. Protein: CASSLGTEQRETQYF.